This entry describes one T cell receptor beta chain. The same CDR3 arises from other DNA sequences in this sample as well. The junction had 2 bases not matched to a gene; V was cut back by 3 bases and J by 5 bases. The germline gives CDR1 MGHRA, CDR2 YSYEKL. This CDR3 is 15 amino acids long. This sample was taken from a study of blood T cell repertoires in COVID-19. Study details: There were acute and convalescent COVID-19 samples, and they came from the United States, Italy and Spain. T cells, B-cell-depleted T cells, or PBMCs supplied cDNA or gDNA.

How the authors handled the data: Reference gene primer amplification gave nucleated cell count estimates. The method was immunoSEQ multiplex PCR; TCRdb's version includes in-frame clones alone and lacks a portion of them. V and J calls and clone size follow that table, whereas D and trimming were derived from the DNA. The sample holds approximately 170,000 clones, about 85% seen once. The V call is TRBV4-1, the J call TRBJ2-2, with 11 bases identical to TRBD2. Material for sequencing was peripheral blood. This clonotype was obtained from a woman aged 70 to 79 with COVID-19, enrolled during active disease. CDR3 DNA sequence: TGCGCCAGCAGCCAGCTAGCGGGGGGAACCGGGGAGCTGTTTTTT. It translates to CASSQLAGGTGELFF.